The next 18 T cell receptor beta chains were all read from a single sample in a study of T-cell memory formation after mild COVID-19. Using its own MiXCR run on the 5' RACE reads, TCRdb lists one record per CDR3 protein. The sample includes about 350,000 distinct CDR3 sequences, 25% to 30% seen only once; the top ten take less than 15%. Specimen: PBMCs or a T cell subset sorted from them (not recorded which). These receptors were taken from an adult woman who had mild COVID-19 (a few samples of this study predate the infection). Cell type and time point are not known.

The rearrangement joins TRBV5-1 to TRBJ1-2, with a tentative D call TRBD1 (6 bases). CDR3 length: 16 residues. Trimming stripped 2 bases from V and 0 bases from J, with 14 bases between. Germline V lookup: CDR1 SGHRS, CDR2 YFSETQ. The CDR3 DNA follows: TGCGCCAGCAGCTTAAGCCCAGGGGTGGCTAACTATGGCTACACCTTC. Residues: CASSLSPGVANYGYTF.

Only a few counts were recorded for this clonotype. In DNA form, the CDR3 reads TGTGCCAGCAGCAAATTGTACGAGCGGGAGGGCCTCAATGAGCAGTTCTTC. Translated, it gives CASSKLYEREGLNEQFF. The chain joins TRBV7-6 to TRBJ2-1, with 10 bases aligning to TRBD2. V shed 5 bases and J 6 bases; nucleotides not matched to a gene: 13. CDR1 is SGHVS, CDR2 FNYEAQ, per germline. The CDR3 has 17 amino acids.

This clonotype was seen just once. This chain uses TRBV15 with TRBJ1-1, with D possibly TRBD1 on 6 matching bases. The CDR3 runs to 13 residues. The germline V and J ends were trimmed by 7 bases and 5 bases, with 14 bases remaining between them. Per germline, CDR1 LNHNV and CDR2 YYDKDF (reference sequence). CDR3: CATTEQGMTEAFF. In nucleotides, the CDR3 is TGTGCCACCACCGAACAGGGTATGACTGAAGCTTTCTTT.

The chain couples TRBV6-1 to TRBJ2-7; maybe TRBD1 (7 bases). CDR1 is MNHNS, CDR2 SASEGT, per germline. The CDR3 length is 15 residues. Trimming stripped 11 bases from V and 4 bases from J, with 24 bases between. CDR3: CAGSPVEGAKYEQYF. The CDR3 nucleotides read TGTGCCGGCTCCCCCGTGGAGGGGGCCAAATACGAGCAGTACTTC.

This clonotype was detected only a few times. The chain couples TRBV5-1 to TRBJ1-2; 8 bases align to TRBD1. This CDR3 is 16 amino acids long. Germline V gene sequence: CDR1 SGHRS, CDR2 YFSETQ. The V gene end was trimmed by 3 bases and the J gene end by 4 bases; junction bases not matched to a gene: 11. The CDR3 loop reads CASSSTIQGGTYGYTF. The DNA for the CDR3 is TGCGCCAGCAGCTCGACTATACAGGGGGGGACCTATGGCTACACCTTC.

The sample holds a few counts of this clonotype. The chain links TRBV20-1 to TRBJ1-5, with TRBD1 matching 10 bases. The V and J ends lost 5 bases and 0 bases, in that order; junction bases with no gene match: 7. The CDR3 contains 16 residues. Germline assignment: CDR1 DFQATT and CDR2 SNEGSKA (reference sequence). CDR3 loop: CSAEGQGYYSNQPQHF. The CDR3 DNA sequence: TGCAGTGCTGAGGGACAGGGGTACTATAGCAATCAGCCCCAGCATTTT.

This clonotype was picked up a small number of times. CDR3 loop: CSARTSGSYNEQFF. The CDR3 coding sequence is TGCAGTGCTCGGACTAGCGGGTCGTACAATGAGCAGTTCTTC. The chain joins TRBV20-1 to TRBJ2-1; 11 bases align to TRBD2. With V trimmed by 5 bases and J by 4 bases, 4 bases remained unmatched. The CDR3 length is 14 residues. The germline CDR1 and CDR2 sequences are DFQATT and SNEGSKA (reference sequence).

This clonotype was observed a handful of times. The chain has TRBV7-3 and TRBJ2-1; a weak D match, TRBD2 (6 bases). The CDR3 runs to 16 residues. V lost 2 bases and J lost 4, with 15 bases in between. Germline CDR1 SGHTA, CDR2 FQGTGA. This CDR3 reads CASSLLGSGVYNEQFF. In nucleotides, the CDR3 is TGTGCCAGCAGCTTATTGGGTAGCGGAGTATACAATGAGCAGTTCTTC.

This clonotype showed up just a few times. The rearrangement uses TRBV5-1 and TRBJ2-1; 7 bases fit TRBD2. V lost 1 base, J lost 8 bases, and 9 bases stayed unmatched. CDR3 length: 15 amino acids. Germline loops: CDR1 SGHRS, CDR2 YFSETQ. CDR3 protein: CASSLRLAAGDEQFF. The CDR3, as DNA: TGCGCCAGCAGCTTGCGGCTAGCGGCGGGCGATGAGCAGTTCTTC.

This chain links TRBV10-3 with TRBJ2-2; 11 bases are a match to TRBD2. Per the germline V gene, CDR1 is ENHRY and CDR2 is SYGVKD. The CDR3 length is 15 residues. J was trimmed by 6 bases and V by 6 bases; bases with no gene match: 6. The CDR3 DNA reads as TGTGCCATCAGGCCGGGGACTAGCGGTTCCGGGGAGCTGTTTTTT. Translating it yields CAIRPGTSGSGELFF.

The chain couples TRBV6-2 or TRBV6-3 to TRBJ2-7, with D perhaps assigned TRBD1 or TRBD2 (5 bases each). The germline CDR1 and CDR2 sequences are MNHEY and SVGEGT. The CDR3 extends over 15 amino acids. Trimming removed 0 bases at V and 2 bases at J, with 11 bases between. The CDR3 DNA sequence: TGTGCCAGCAGTTACTCCATGGGGGATACCTACGAGCAGTACTTC. It yields the protein CASSYSMGDTYEQYF.

CDR3 sequence reads: CASSAPRGRTSGYEQYF. The CDR3 DNA follows: TGTGCCAGCAGTGCCCCTCGGGGAAGGACGTCCGGGTACGAGCAGTACTTC. This sequence joins TRBV12-3 or TRBV12-4 and TRBJ2-7, with D possibly being TRBD2 (5 bases). V lost 5 bases and J lost 4, with 24 bases in between. This CDR3 is built from 17 residues.

This clonotype appeared a few times. The rearrangement joins TRBV12-3 or TRBV12-4 to TRBJ2-2; perhaps TRBD2 as D (5 bases). This CDR3 is built from 14 residues. V was trimmed by 0 bases and J by 7 bases, leaving 9 bases between them. CDR3 loop: CASSLASEIGELFF. DNA of the CDR3: TGTGCCAGCAGTTTAGCTAGCGAAATCGGGGAGCTGTTTTTT.

A few counts support this clonotype. This chain links TRBV4-1 with TRBJ1-6; TRBD1 matches 10 bases. CDR3 length equals 14 residues. V lost 4 bases, J lost 9 bases, and 3 bases stayed unmatched. Germline CDR1 and CDR2: MGHRA and YSYEKL. This CDR3 is CASSPTGGSSPLHF. CDR3 DNA: TGCGCCAGCAGCCCGACAGGGGGCAGTTCACCCCTCCACTTT.

The V gene is TRBV7-9, the J gene TRBJ2-5; possibly TRBD2 for D (6 bases). CDR3 length: 14 amino acids. CDR1 is SEHNR, CDR2 FQNEAQ, per germline (reference sequence). Trimming stripped 1 base from V and 4 bases from J, with 10 bases between. The CDR3 spells CASSLELATETQYF. The CDR3 bases are TGTGCCAGCAGCTTAGAACTAGCTACAGAGACCCAGTACTTC.

This clonotype was seen only once. The chain has TRBV12-3 or TRBV12-4 and TRBJ1-1, with D perhaps TRBD1 (5 bases). With 5 bases removed from V and 1 base from J, the gap between germline ends came to 11 bases. The CDR3 contains 14 residues. CDR3 DNA sequence: TGTGCCAGCAGTCAGGACACCTGGAACACTGAAGCTTTCTTT. Residues: CASSQDTWNTEAFF.

In its sample, this clonotype was seen a few times. The chain couples TRBV4-1 to TRBJ2-7; TRBD1 agrees at 10 bases. CDR1 and CDR2 (germline): MGHRA, YSYEKL. V shed 2 bases, J shed 5 bases, and the junction held 9 bases outside the gene matches. The CDR3 covers 16 residues. The CDR3 coding sequence is TGCGCCAGCAGCCAATACCTCGGACAGGGGGGCAACGAGCAGTACTTC. It translates to CASSQYLGQGGNEQYF.

V and J are TRBV20-1 and TRBJ2-3; 11 bases agree with TRBD1. CDR3 length: 15 amino acids. The V gene end was trimmed by 4 bases and the J gene end by 3 bases; junction bases not matched to a gene: 6. Germline V gene data show CDR1 as DFQATT and CDR2 as SNEGSKA (reference sequence). The CDR3 protein is CSAKPGTGGTDTQYF. In DNA form, the CDR3 reads TGCAGTGCTAAACCCGGGACAGGGGGGACAGATACGCAGTATTTT.